This TCR beta chain was captured by sequencing in a study of shared clonotypes between healthy human individuals. Germline V gene lookup returns CDR1 MGHDK and CDR2 SYGVNS. The V end lost 3 bases, the J end lost 2 bases, and 4 bases lay between the germline ends. CDR3 size: 12 residues. TCRdb's copy holds only in-frame clones and misses some; the assay was immunoSEQ multiplex PCR. The sample yields over a million clones, roughly 96% seen once. The sample consisted of naive CD4+ T cells sorted from blood. Subset denoted: CD45RA+ positively selected. The sequence came from a man younger than 40 in good health. The chain uses TRBV25-1 and TRBJ1-2; D uncertain. CDR3 DNA: TGTGCCAGCAGTGACAGCAACTATGGCTACACCTTC. Protein product: CASSDSNYGYTF.